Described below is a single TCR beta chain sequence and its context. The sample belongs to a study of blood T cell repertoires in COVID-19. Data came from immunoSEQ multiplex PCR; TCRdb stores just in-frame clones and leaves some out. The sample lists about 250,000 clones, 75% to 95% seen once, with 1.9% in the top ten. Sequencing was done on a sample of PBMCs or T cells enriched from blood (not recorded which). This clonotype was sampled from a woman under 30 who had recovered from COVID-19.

The CDR3 nucleotides read TGTGCCAGCTCACCACCGGGGACAGGAGACTATGGCTACACCTTC. Translation gives CASSPPGTGDYGYTF. The chain uses TRBV18 and TRBJ1-2, with 8 nucleotides matching TRBD1. Trimming took 0 bases from V and 3 from J; bases not matched to a gene: 3. Germline V gene lookup returns CDR1 KGHSH and CDR2 LQKENI. The CDR3 totals 15 residues.